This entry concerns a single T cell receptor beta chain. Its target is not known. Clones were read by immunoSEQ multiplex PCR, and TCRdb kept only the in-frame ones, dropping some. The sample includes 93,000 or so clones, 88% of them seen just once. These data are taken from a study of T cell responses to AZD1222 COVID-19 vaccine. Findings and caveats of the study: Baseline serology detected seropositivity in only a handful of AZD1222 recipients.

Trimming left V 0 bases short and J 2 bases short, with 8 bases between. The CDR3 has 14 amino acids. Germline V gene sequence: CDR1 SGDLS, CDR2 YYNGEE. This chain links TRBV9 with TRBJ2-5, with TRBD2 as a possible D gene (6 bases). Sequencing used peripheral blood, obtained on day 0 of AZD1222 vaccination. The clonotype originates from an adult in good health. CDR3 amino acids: CASSVGGEQETQYF. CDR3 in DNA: TGTGCCAGCAGCGTAGGGGGGGAGCAAGAGACCCAGTACTTC.